This TCR beta chain was sequenced during a study of T cell responses to AZD1222 COVID-19 vaccine. Using immunoSEQ multiplex PCR, the repertoire was profiled, and TCRdb retains in-frame clones only, with some absent. Altogether under 200,000 clones are present, 85% to 90% being singletons, with the ten largest covering more than 5%. Broader study findings: Spike-specific TCR depth and breadth grew after two AZD1222 doses. Donors skewed white British and female; clonal diversity was possibly underestimated.

About this clone: Its antigen is not identified.

There are 17 residues in the CDR3. The V and J ends lost 6 bases and 2 bases, in that order; junction bases with no gene match: 10. Germline loops: CDR1 MDHEN, CDR2 SYDVKM. The J gene is TRBJ2-3, the V gene TRBV28, with TRBD2 matching 11 bases. This specimen was peripheral blood, taken on day 0 of AZD1222 vaccination. This clonotype was obtained from an adult in good health. The CDR3 protein is CASSTPMGLADTDTQYF. The CDR3 DNA follows: TGTGCCAGCAGCACCCCGATGGGACTAGCGGACACAGATACGCAGTATTTT.